Each of the 7 T cell receptor beta chains below was sequenced from the same sample in a study of blood T cell repertoires in COVID-19. Some clones are missing from TCRdb's copy, which holds only in-frame ones; the method was immunoSEQ multiplex PCR. The sample contains 250,000 to 350,000 clones, 89% of which appear only once. Material for sequencing was peripheral blood. All receptors derive from a woman aged 55-70 years with acute or convalescent COVID-19.

The chain links TRBV7-3 to TRBJ2-2, with a tentative D call TRBD2 (6 bases). V lost 5 bases to trimming and J lost 2 bases, with 12 bases between them. The CDR3 totals 15 residues. Germline loops: CDR1 SGHTA, CDR2 FQGTGA. CDR3 in DNA: TGTGCCAGCAGCACCGGGACTTCTAACACCGGGGAGCTGTTTTTT. It encodes CASSTGTSNTGELFF.

The chain has TRBV28 and TRBJ1-2, with 7 bases that match TRBD1. Germline V gene data show CDR1 as MDHEN and CDR2 as SYDVKM. V was clipped by 6 bases and J by 2 bases; unmatched bases: 3. The CDR3 has 13 amino acids. The CDR3 reads CASSPTGNYGYTF. CDR3 DNA: TGTGCCAGCAGCCCGACAGGGAACTATGGCTACACCTTC.

This chain connects TRBV30 to TRBJ1-2; D is unresolved. Germline CDR1 GTSNPN, CDR2 SVGIG (reference sequence). The CDR3 is 13 residues long. Trimming stripped 3 bases from V and 7 bases from J, with 15 bases between. The CDR3 is CAWRGPAQTGYTF. The CDR3 DNA reads as TGTGCCTGGAGGGGCCCCGCCCAAACTGGCTACACCTTC.

The chain couples TRBV29-1 to TRBJ2-2, with 10 positions matching TRBD1. Germline V gene lookup returns CDR1 SQVTM and CDR2 ANQGSEA. The V and J ends lost 7 bases and 6 bases, in that order; junction bases with no gene match: 11. This CDR3 spans 15 amino acids. CDR3: CSADTGTGVPGELFF. As DNA, the CDR3 is TGCAGCGCCGATACCGGGACAGGGGTACCCGGGGAGCTGTTTTTT.

J is TRBJ2-2 and V is TRBV11-1, with 10 positions matching TRBD1. Germline lookup yields CDR1 SGHAT and CDR2 FQDESV (reference sequence). J lost 6 bases, V lost 6 bases, and 7 bases had no gene match. The CDR3 contains 15 residues. CDR3: CASRTDRGPAGELFF. The CDR3 region has the DNA TGTGCCAGCAGGACTGACAGGGGGCCGGCCGGGGAGCTGTTTTTT.

In this sample, this clone turned up once. The V gene is TRBV7-9, the J gene TRBJ1-3, with 8 nucleotides matching TRBD1. Germline CDR1 and CDR2: SEHNR and FQNEAQ (reference sequence). The V segment lost 5 bases and the J segment 4 bases; nucleotides outside the gene matches: 7. This CDR3 has 15 amino acids. For the CDR3, the DNA is TGTGCCAGCAGCGATCCGGGACAGGCAGGAAACACCATATATTTT. Its protein product is CASSDPGQAGNTIYF. Supplemented by reference TRBV7-9 and TRBJ1-3, the full variable domain reads DTGVSQNPRHKITKRGQNVTFRCDPISEHNRLYWYRQTLGQGPEFLTYFQNEAQLEKSRLLSDRFSAERPKGSFSTLEIQRTEQGDSAMYLCASSDPGQAGNTIYFGEGSWLTVV.

The J gene is TRBJ2-1, the V gene TRBV24-1, with 7 bases fitting TRBD2. The CDR3 has 15 amino acids. Germline values: CDR1 KGHDR, CDR2 SFDVKD. V lost 5 bases and J lost 3; bases outside the gene matches: 6. The CDR3 bases are TGTGCCACCAGTGGGGGGGGTCGACTCTACAATGAGCAGTTCTTC. Protein: CATSGGGRLYNEQFF.